Sequencing of this TCR beta chain was carried out in a study of shared clonotypes between healthy human individuals. Over several immunoSEQ plates, each subset's genomic DNA was distributed in even portions. The table came from immunoSEQ multiplex PCR; TCRdb's copy has only in-frame clones and leaves some out. The table has roughly 1.4 million clones, approximately 98.5% seen once. V lost 6 bases to trimming and J lost 3 bases; unmatched junction nucleotides: 4. Germline V lookup: CDR1 MDHEN, CDR2 SYDVKM. CDR3 length equals 16 residues. Sequencing was carried out using naive CD4+ T cells sorted from blood. Subset of the sample: CD45RA+ positively selected. The chain has TRBV28 and TRBJ2-6; 11 positions agree with TRBD1. The receptor was derived from a man aged 25-40 years in good health. The CDR3 loop is CASRRTGGVGANVLTF. In DNA form, the CDR3 reads TGTGCCAGCAGGAGGACAGGGGGCGTTGGGGCCAACGTCCTGACTTTC.